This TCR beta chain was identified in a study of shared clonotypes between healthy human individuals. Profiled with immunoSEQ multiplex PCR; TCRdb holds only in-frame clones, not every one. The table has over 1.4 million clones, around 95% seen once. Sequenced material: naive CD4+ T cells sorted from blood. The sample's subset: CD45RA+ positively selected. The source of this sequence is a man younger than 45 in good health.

CDR3 coding DNA: TGTGCCAGCAGATACCTAGCGGGGAACACCGGGGAGCTGTTTTTT. Its translation: CASRYLAGNTGELFF. The rearrangement joins TRBV7-8 to TRBJ2-2; 8 bases are a match to TRBD2. Trimming took 6 bases from V and 1 from J; bases not matched to a gene: 4. The CDR3 is 15 residues long. Germline V gene lookup returns CDR1 SGHVS and CDR2 FQNEAQ.